These 32 T cell receptor beta chains came from one sample sequenced in a study of T cells in Graves' hyperthyroidism and ophthalmopathy. Researchers took RNA transcripts and amplified the TCR beta CDR3 regions from them. Initially, a first-round RT-PCR of the TCR CDR3 employed the HTBI primer set. TCRdb re-derived calls from the multiplex PCR reads in MiXCR, one entry per CDR3 protein. The sample holds 300,000 to 350,000 distinct CDR3 sequences, around 18% seen once. Sequenced: blood. These receptors came from a woman aged 40 to 50 with Graves' ophthalmopathy.

This clonotype came up many times. Without the conserved terminal phenylalanine or tryptophan, this CDR3 likely stems from a read error. This chain connects TRBV15 to TRBJ1-5; perhaps TRBD1 as D (6 bases). Germline loops: CDR1 LNHNV, CDR2 YYDKDF (reference sequence). Trimming removed 2 bases at V and 6 bases at J, with 11 bases between. This CDR3 has 14 residues. In DNA, the CDR3 is TGTGCCACCAGCAGACAGGGGAGGGGTCAGCCCCAGCATCTT. Encoded protein: CATSRQGRGQPQHL.

V gene TRBV6-5 combines with J gene TRBJ1-1; D is perhaps TRBD1 (6 bases). Germline assignment: CDR1 MNHEY and CDR2 SVGAGI. The CDR3 is made up of 15 amino acids. V was pared by 2 bases and J by 3 bases, with 13 bases between. The CDR3 coding sequence is TGTGCCAGCAGTTACGGGACACCCGGGGACACTGAAGCTTTCTTT. Its protein product is CASSYGTPGDTEAFF.

The DNA for the CDR3 is TGTGCCAGCAGTAAACAGGTCACCGGGGAGCTGTTTTTT. Translating gives CASSKQVTGELFF. V is TRBV6-1 and J is TRBJ2-2; D possibly corresponds to TRBD1 (5 bases). In germline, CDR1 is MNHNS, CDR2 SASEGT. This CDR3 spans 13 amino acids. V was clipped by 5 bases and J by 4 bases, with 8 bases between them.

This clonotype came up a few times. This rearrangement joins TRBV4-1 to TRBJ2-7; TRBD1 agrees at 7 bases. CDR1 is MGHRA, CDR2 YSYEKL, per germline. The CDR3 is 16 amino acids. With 4 bases clipped from V and 1 base from J, the junction kept 10 bases outside the gene matches. CDR3 in DNA: TGCGCCAGCAGCCGCGTGGGGACAGTTGAATCCTACGAGCAGTACTTC. Its translation: CASSRVGTVESYEQYF.

This clonotype was detected many times. This rearrangement joins TRBV5-1 to TRBJ2-5; D remains unclear. The V end lost 2 bases, the J end lost 2 bases, and 16 bases lay between the germline ends. The CDR3 is 16 amino acids. Germline V gene sequence: CDR1 SGHRS, CDR2 YFSETQ. The CDR3 DNA is TGCGCCAGCAGCTTCGGCGTTCAGGATGGACAAGAGACCCAGTACTTC. Translation: CASSFGVQDGQETQYF.

This chain joins TRBV11-2 and TRBJ1-1; D remains ambiguous. Germline V lookup: CDR1 SGHAT, CDR2 FQNNGV. CDR3 length equals 15 residues. The V end was cut by 0 bases, the J end by 0 bases, with 8 bases between. For the CDR3, the DNA is TGTGCCAGCAGCTTAGAAGGCAGCATGAACACTGAAGCTTTCTTT. This sequence encodes CASSLEGSMNTEAFF.

For this clonotype: Just one base apart from a much larger clone, this may be a read error. The V gene is TRBV30, the J gene TRBJ1-2; D is uncertain. CDR1 and CDR2 from the germline V gene are GTSNPN and SVGIG (reference sequence). The CDR3 has 14 amino acids. CDR3 in amino acids: CPWIRAGTSYGYTF. The CDR3 nucleotides read TGTCCCTGGATCCGCGCCGGAACTTCATATGGCTACACCTTC.

This clonotype has ten or more counts. The chain joins TRBV6-2 or TRBV6-3 to TRBJ1-5; the match to TRBD1 covers 7 bases. CDR1 and CDR2 from the germline V gene are MNHEY and SVGEGT. V was pared by 2 bases and J by 2 bases, with 9 bases of the junction left unmatched. The CDR3 spans 17 residues. CDR3 nucleotide sequence: TGTGCCAGCAGTTACCCCCCCGTAGGGGGCGGCAATCAGCCCCAGCATTTT. As protein: CASSYPPVGGGNQPQHF.

This clonotype was seen at least ten times. The rearrangement joins TRBV27 to TRBJ1-6; the match to TRBD1 covers 7 bases. The CDR3 totals 16 residues. CDR1 and CDR2 from the germline V gene are MNHEY and SMNVEV (reference sequence). V was clipped by 4 bases and J by 9 bases; unmatched bases: 12. The CDR3 region has the DNA TGTGCCAGCAGTTCAGTTTGGTCGGCAGGGGGTTCACCCCTCCACTTT. This translates into CASSSVWSAGGSPLHF.

This clonotype was observed at least ten times. The chain links TRBV11-2 to TRBJ1-1; a possible D gene is TRBD1 (5 bases). Between the trimmed V and J ends, which lost 2 bases and 7 bases, there was a span of 8 bases. The germline gives CDR1 SGHAT, CDR2 FQNNGV. There are 12 residues in the CDR3. For the CDR3, the DNA is TGTGCCAGCAGCTTACCCAGGGTTGAAGCTTTCTTT. This gives the protein CASSLPRVEAFF.

This clonotype was picked up many times. The chain uses TRBV28 and TRBJ2-7, with D possibly matching TRBD2 (6 bases). Germline CDR1 MDHEN, CDR2 SYDVKM. The CDR3 length is 10 residues. The CDR3 bases are TGTGCGGCGGGGTCCTACGAGCAGTACTTC. It translates to CAAGSYEQYF.

This clonotype was counted many times. A read error may explain this, as a much larger clone is one base away. This chain connects TRBV9 to TRBJ2-6; the match to TRBD1 covers 8 bases. This CDR3 is built from 15 residues. V shed 9 bases, J shed 3 bases, and the junction held 8 bases outside the gene matches. Germline lookup yields CDR1 SGDLS and CDR2 YYNGEE. The CDR3 bases are TGTGCCAACACGGGACAGGCAAGTGGGGCCAACGTCCTGACTTTC. This gives the protein CANTGQASGANVLTF.

This clonotype was picked up many times. The chain links TRBV19 to TRBJ1-5; D is uncertain. The V gene lost 10 bases and the J gene lost 0 bases, with 13 bases spanning the gap. From germline, CDR1 is LNHDA and CDR2 SQIVND (reference sequence). The CDR3 is made up of 14 amino acids. For the CDR3, the DNA is TGTGCCACCCTACAGCGGAATAGCAATCAGCCCCAGCATTTT. This gives the protein CATLQRNSNQPQHF.

This clonotype was picked up a small number of times. V is TRBV4-1 and J is TRBJ2-5; a weak D match, TRBD2 (5 bases). The CDR3 has 13 residues. Looked up from germline, CDR1 is MGHRA and CDR2 is YSYEKL. Between the trimmed V and J ends, which lost 4 bases and 5 bases, there was a span of 11 bases. CDR3 in amino acids: CASSLGLTETQYF. CDR3 nucleotide sequence: TGCGCCAGCAGCCTAGGACTCACGGAGACCCAGTACTTC.

This clonotype was recorded at least ten times. This chain uses TRBV28 with TRBJ2-7, with D maybe TRBD2 (5 bases). V was cut by 4 bases and J by 4 bases, with 23 bases left in between. The germline gives CDR1 MDHEN, CDR2 SYDVKM. There are 17 residues in the CDR3. Here the CDR3 DNA reads TGTGCCAGCAGTTCCACCTATCCCGGGAAGGACGGTTACGAGCAGTACTTC. It yields the protein CASSSTYPGKDGYEQYF.

At least ten counts were recorded for this clonotype. This chain uses TRBV19 with TRBJ1-2; D remains ambiguous. In germline, CDR1 is LNHDA, CDR2 SQIVND (reference sequence). Trimming stripped 5 bases from V and 6 bases from J, with 7 bases between. CDR3 length: 11 amino acids. CDR3 sequence reads: CASSSWDGYTF. CDR3 in DNA: TGTGCCAGTAGTTCTTGGGATGGCTACACCTTC.

Ten or more counts support this clonotype. The rearrangement links TRBV25-1 to TRBJ1-6; D not resolved. CDR1 is MGHDK, CDR2 SYGVNS, per germline. The CDR3 runs 17 residues. V lost 3 bases and J 3 bases, leaving 15 bases between the germline ends. The CDR3 DNA follows: TGTGCCAGCAGTGAGGTTGGGCAGCGAAACTATAATTCACCCCTCCACTTT. Translated: CASSEVGQRNYNSPLHF.

The chain combines TRBV4-1 with TRBJ2-7; tentatively, D is TRBD1 (6 bases). The CDR3 covers 15 residues. V was clipped by 0 bases and J by 9 bases, with 18 bases between them. CDR1 is MGHRA, CDR2 YSYEKL, per germline. The CDR3 protein is CASSQEGRGLNGQYF. The CDR3 nucleotides read TGCGCCAGCAGCCAAGAGGGCAGGGGCCTGAACGGGCAGTACTTC.

Ten or more counts support this clonotype. The chain is built from TRBV19 and TRBJ1-5; TRBD1 is a possible D gene (5 bases). From germline, CDR1 is LNHDA and CDR2 SQIVND (reference sequence). Trimming pared 9 bases from V and 5 bases from J, leaving 8 bases between. CDR3 length equals 11 residues. CDR3 sequence: CASGGDQPQHF. The CDR3 coding sequence is TGTGCCAGCGGGGGGGATCAGCCCCAGCATTTT.

The CDR3 region is CASSSTGRTYEQYF. DNA of the CDR3: TGTGCCAGCAGTTCCACGGGGCGAACCTACGAGCAGTACTTC. The chain has TRBV28 and TRBJ2-7; either TRBD1 or TRBD2 may supply D (5 bases each). The germline V gene has CDR1 MDHEN and CDR2 SYDVKM. The CDR3 totals 14 residues. Trimming took 4 bases from V and 2 from J, leaving 12 bases between them.

J is TRBJ2-2 and V is TRBV6-2 or TRBV6-3, with D unresolved. Germline assignment: CDR1 MNHEY and CDR2 SVGEGT. This CDR3 is 16 amino acids long. Trimming removed 7 bases from V and 6 bases from J, with 21 bases in between. The CDR3 nucleotides read TGTGCCAGCATCAAGGCGGAAACAGTCATATCCGGGGAGCTGTTTTTT. Its translation: CASIKAETVISGELFF.

The chain joins TRBV7-3 to TRBJ1-1; possibly TRBD1 for D (5 bases). Trimming took 1 base from V and 5 from J, leaving 11 bases between them. There are 14 residues in the CDR3. The germline V gene encodes CDR1 SGHTA and CDR2 FQGTGA. CDR3 DNA sequence: TGTGCCAGCAGCTTAAATCAGGGAGGAACTGAAGCTTTCTTT. As protein: CASSLNQGGTEAFF.

Many counts were recorded for this clonotype. The chain carries TRBV10-3 and TRBJ2-5; D is possibly TRBD2 (5 bases). Trimming removed 6 bases from V and 3 bases from J, with 17 bases in between. CDR1 is ENHRY and CDR2 is SYGVKD in the germline V gene. CDR3 length: 15 residues. The CDR3: CAIRTSAAPEETQYF. The CDR3 nucleotides read TGTGCCATCAGGACGTCAGCGGCTCCTGAAGAGACCCAGTACTTC.

This clonotype came up many times. This rearrangement joins TRBV28 to TRBJ1-2, with 12 bases fitting TRBD1. J lost 6 bases, V lost 5 bases, and 7 bases had no gene match. The germline V gene encodes CDR1 MDHEN and CDR2 SYDVKM. CDR3 size: 15 residues. The CDR3 sequence is CASSTSGTGGDGYTF. The CDR3 coding sequence is TGTGCCAGCAGTACCTCCGGGACAGGGGGCGATGGCTACACCTTC.

This clonotype was counted ten times or more. In nucleotides, the CDR3 is TGTGCCAGCAGTGAAAGTCCGGGGACCGGGGAGCTGTTTTTT. Its translation: CASSESPGTGELFF. The chain employs TRBV6-1 and TRBJ2-2; the D gene is possibly TRBD2 (5 bases). CDR3 size: 14 residues. The V end lost 2 bases, the J end lost 5 bases, and 9 bases lay between the germline ends. Germline CDR1 is MNHNS and CDR2 is SASEGT.

This clonotype came up many times. The J gene is TRBJ2-5, the V gene TRBV12-3 or TRBV12-4; 7 positions match TRBD1. CDR3 length equals 13 residues. V dropped 5 bases and J dropped 5; count of bases not matched to a gene: 5. CDR3 in DNA: TGTGCCAGCAGTCACACAGGGGCGGAGACCCAGTACTTC. Its translation is CASSHTGAETQYF.

This clonotype was recorded many times. The chain combines TRBV28 with TRBJ2-4; TRBD1 might be the D (5 bases). Trimming left V 10 bases short and J 7 bases short, with 11 bases between. CDR1 is MDHEN and CDR2 is SYDVKM in the germline V gene. The CDR3 totals 11 residues. The CDR3 DNA sequence: TGTGCCATTCGGCAGGGCAACATTCAGTACTTC. This sequence encodes CAIRQGNIQYF.

Concerning this clonotype itself: An end of the junction does not agree with germline; a read error may underlie this. The J gene is TRBJ1-1, the V gene TRBV6-1; D gene unclear. The CDR3 covers 12 residues. Germline V lookup: CDR1 MNHNS, CDR2 SASEGT. The CDR3 loop reads CASISGVTEAFF. The CDR3 nucleotides read TGCGCCAGCATCTCGGGAGTCACTGAAGCTTTCTTT.

This clonotype has ten or more counts. This chain joins TRBV7-3 and TRBJ2-2; D gene ambiguous. The CDR3 runs 14 residues. CDR1 is SGHTA, CDR2 FQGTGA, per germline. Between the trimmed V and J ends, which lost 6 bases and 7 bases, there was a span of 15 bases. For the CDR3, the DNA is TGTGCCAGCAGTCAGAATGGGGTAAACGGGGAGCTGTTTTTT. Protein product: CASSQNGVNGELFF. The whole variable domain, filled in from reference TRBV7-3 and TRBJ2-2, reads GAGVSQTPSNKVTEKGKYVELRCDPISGHTALYWYRQSLGQGPEFLIYFQGTGAADDSGLPNDRFFAVRPEGSVSTLKIQRTERGDSAVYLCASSQNGVNGELFFGEGSRLTVL.

This clonotype was detected many times. The chain carries TRBV27 and TRBJ2-7, with TRBD1 as a possible D gene (5 bases). This CDR3 contains 16 residues. Germline V gene lookup returns CDR1 MNHEY and CDR2 SMNVEV (reference sequence). V was pared by 3 bases and J by 3 bases, with 18 bases between. Here the CDR3 DNA reads TGTGCCAGCAGTTTCTCGGGCAGGGCACTACTCTACGAGCAGTACTTC. Translating gives CASSFSGRALLYEQYF.

Regarding this clonotype: Germline and junction disagree at one end, which may indicate a read error. The rearrangement joins TRBV18 to TRBJ2-7; no firm D call. The CDR3 length is 16 residues. Germline CDR1 reads KGHSH; CDR2 reads LQKENI. The CDR3 region has the DNA TGTGTCAGCTCACCGGTAGTCCATACCAGCGATTACGAGCAGTACTTC. Encoded protein: CVSSPVVHTSDYEQYF.

This clonotype was recorded many times. The CDR3 DNA sequence: TGTGCCACCAGCAGACTAGGACAGATGAATCAGCCCCAGCATTTT. Translated, it gives CATSRLGQMNQPQHF. The V gene is TRBV15, the J gene TRBJ1-5; D might be TRBD1 (6 bases). This CDR3 is 15 amino acids long. Trimming took 2 bases from V and 4 from J, leaving 12 bases between them. Germline CDR1 and CDR2: LNHNV and YYDKDF (reference sequence).